Listed here is a single T cell receptor beta chain. Vbeta (60) and Jbeta (13) primers were used in the PCR. Libraries were prepared by immunoSEQ multiplex PCR; TCRdb keeps only in-frame clonotypes and omits some of them. The sample consists of over 100,000 clones, about 70% of them appearing once. Per germline, CDR1 SGHTA and CDR2 FQGNSA. V lost 5 bases, J lost 7 bases, and 18 bases lay in between. This CDR3 region has 16 residues. The sample comes from a study of cytomegalovirus exposure and HLA in healthy donors. The rearrangement joins TRBV7-2 to TRBJ1-6; D call uncertain. Sample: PBMCs. This sequence originates from a woman aged 40-49 years in good health and CMV-seropositive. The CDR3 DNA sequence: TGTGCCAGCAGCCTGACCTCCCGGGTGAGGAATTCACCCCTCCACTTT. It is translated as CASSLTSRVRNSPLHF.